The 4 T cell receptor beta chains below come from one sample, sequenced in a study of blood T cell repertoires in COVID-19. Clones were sequenced by immunoSEQ multiplex PCR, and TCRdb holds only the in-frame ones, with some missing. The sample gives about 210,000 clones, about 90% of which show up once; around 1.2% is in the top ten. The sequencing sample was made of peripheral blood. The source of these receptors is a man aged 30-40 years with acute or convalescent COVID-19.

This clone appeared once. The chain has TRBV28 and TRBJ2-1; TRBD2 agrees at 16 bases. This CDR3 is 18 amino acids long. Germline V CDR1 and CDR2: MDHEN, SYDVKM. The V and J ends lost 3 bases and 6 bases, in that order; junction bases with no gene match: 8. CDR3 nucleotide sequence: TGTGCCAGCAGTTTGTCCGGGACTAGCGGGAGGGCGGGCAATGAGCAGTTCTTC. Protein product: CASSLSGTSGRAGNEQFF.

CDR3 DNA sequence: TGCAGCGTTGCAGGGTACAATGAGCAGTTCTTC. This translates into CSVAGYNEQFF. V gene TRBV29-1 combines with J gene TRBJ2-1; maybe TRBD1 (5 bases). CDR3 length equals 11 residues. With 4 bases removed from V and 4 bases from J, the gap between germline ends came to 5 bases. CDR1 is SQVTM, CDR2 ANQGSEA, per germline.

V is TRBV6-4 and J is TRBJ2-2; 7 positions agree with TRBD1. This CDR3 has 14 residues. Germline V lookup: CDR1 MRHNA, CDR2 SNTAGT. The junction had 6 bases not matched to a gene; V was cut back by 5 bases and J by 6 bases. The CDR3 sequence is CASSNRQGSGELFF. The CDR3 DNA reads as TGTGCCAGCAGTAACCGACAGGGTTCCGGGGAGCTGTTTTTT.

The sample holds one count of this clone. The chain combines TRBV14 with TRBJ1-6, with D perhaps matching TRBD1 (5 bases). This CDR3 has 15 amino acids. Germline CDR1 SGHDN, CDR2 FVKESK. The V and J ends lost 0 bases and 9 bases respectively, with 12 bases between them. CDR3 amino acids: CASSQEWRRASPLHF. Written as DNA, the CDR3 is TGTGCCAGCAGCCAAGAGTGGCGCAGGGCTTCACCCCTCCACTTT. Using reference TRBV14 and TRBJ1-6 for the parts outside the CDR3, the full variable domain is EAGVTQFPSHSVIEKGQTVTLRCDPISGHDNLYWYRRVMGKEIKFLLHFVKESKQDESGMPNNRFLAERTGGTYSTLKVQPAELEDSGVYFCASSQEWRRASPLHFGNGTRLTVT.